A selection of T cell receptor beta chains follows, all from one sample in a study of CD8 T cells in Susac syndrome. TCRdb re-derived calls from the immunoSEQ multiplex PCR reads in MiXCR, one entry per CDR3 protein. The table shows fewer than 350,000 distinct CDR3 sequences, with almost 85% occurring only once. The sample taken for sequencing was CD8+ T cells from PBMCs. These receptors all come from a human donor with multiple sclerosis. Each CDR3 is given with its conserved first and last residue. Fields, in order: V gene, D gene, J gene, CDR3 DNA, CDR3 protein. D genes are given only for firm matches.

TRBV28	TRBD2	TRBJ2-3	TGTGCCAGCAGTTCCCTTGTAACCATTACTAGCGGGAGGTGGACAGATACGCAGTATTTT	CASSSLVTITSGRWTDTQYF
TRBV4-1	.	TRBJ2-1	TGCGCCAGCAGCCAAGACGGTCTAGCGTACCCGTTCTTC	CASSQDGLAYPFF
TRBV5-8	.	TRBJ2-1	TGTGCCAGCAGCTTCCCGGTAGGGCGAAATGAGCAGTTCTTC	CASSFPVGRNEQFF
TRBV25-1	TRBD1	TRBJ1-4	TGTGCCAGCAGTCAGACAGGGGCTGAAAAACTGTTTTTT	CASSQTGAEKLFF
TRBV3-1	.	TRBJ1-5	TGTGCCAGCAGCCAAGGGTCTTATCAGCCCCAGCATTTT	CASSQGSYQPQHF
TRBV19	.	TRBJ2-1	TGTGCCAGTAGTTTACTTACTTACAATGAGCAGTTCTTC	CASSLLTYNEQFF
TRBV28	.	TRBJ2-3	TGTGCCAGCGGACTGCGAGGGAGCGCAGATACGCAGTATTTT	CASGLRGSADTQYF
TRBV7-9	.	TRBJ2-3	TGTGCCAGCGGCCCGGCCCCCTCTTTTACAGATACGCAGTATTTT	CASGPAPSFTDTQYF
TRBV6-5	.	TRBJ2-3	TGTGCCAGCAGTTACTCAGGTAGCGGCGACGATTTGGAGTGGACAGATACGCAGTATTTT	CASSYSGSGDDLEWTDTQYF
TRBV29-1	.	TRBJ2-2	TGCAGCGTTGAACCGGAGAACACCGGGGAGCTGTTTTTT	CSVEPENTGELFF
TRBV30	.	TRBJ1-2	TGTGCCTGGAGTGTAGAGACGGGGGCCCGGCCCTATGGCTACACCTTC	CAWSVETGARPYGYTF